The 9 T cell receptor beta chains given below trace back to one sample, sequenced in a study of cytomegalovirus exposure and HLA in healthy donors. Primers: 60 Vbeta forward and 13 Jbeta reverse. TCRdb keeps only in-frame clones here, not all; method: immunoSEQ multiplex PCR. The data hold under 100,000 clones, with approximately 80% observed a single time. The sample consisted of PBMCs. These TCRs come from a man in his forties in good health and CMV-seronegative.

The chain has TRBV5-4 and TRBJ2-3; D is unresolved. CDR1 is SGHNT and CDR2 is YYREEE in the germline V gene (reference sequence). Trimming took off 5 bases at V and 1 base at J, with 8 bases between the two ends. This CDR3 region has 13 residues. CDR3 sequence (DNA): TGTGCCAGCAGTCGCGAGGGCACAGATACGCAGTATTTT. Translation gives CASSREGTDTQYF.

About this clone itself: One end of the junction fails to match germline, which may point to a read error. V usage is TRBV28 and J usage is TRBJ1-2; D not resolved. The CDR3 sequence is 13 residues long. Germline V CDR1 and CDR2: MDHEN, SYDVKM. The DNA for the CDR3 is TGTGCCAGCAGAAGAGGGCTCCACTATGGCCACACCTTC. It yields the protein CASRRGLHYGHTF.

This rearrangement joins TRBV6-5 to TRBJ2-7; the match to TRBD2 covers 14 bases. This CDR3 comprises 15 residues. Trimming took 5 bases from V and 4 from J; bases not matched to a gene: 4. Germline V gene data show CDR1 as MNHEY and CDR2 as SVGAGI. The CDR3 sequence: CASSGGLAGDYEQYF. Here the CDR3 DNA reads TGTGCCAGCAGTGGGGGACTAGCGGGGGATTACGAGCAGTACTTC.

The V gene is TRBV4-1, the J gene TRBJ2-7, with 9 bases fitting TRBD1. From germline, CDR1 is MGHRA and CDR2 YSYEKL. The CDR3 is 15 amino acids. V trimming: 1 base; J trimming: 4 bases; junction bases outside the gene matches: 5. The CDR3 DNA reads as TGCGCCAGCAGCCAAGTTACAGGGGGCGGGTACGAGCAGTACTTC. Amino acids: CASSQVTGGGYEQYF.

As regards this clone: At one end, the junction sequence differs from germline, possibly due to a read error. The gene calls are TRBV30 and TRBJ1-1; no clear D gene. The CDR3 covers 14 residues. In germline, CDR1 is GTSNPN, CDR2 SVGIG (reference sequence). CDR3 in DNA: TGTACCTGGAGCGGCGGAAACTTCAACACTGAAGCTTTCTTT. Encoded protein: CTWSGGNFNTEAFF. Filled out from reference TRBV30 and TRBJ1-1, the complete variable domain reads SQTIHQWPATLVQPVGSPLSLECTVEGTSNPNLYWYRQAAGRGLQLLFYSVGIGQISSEVPQNLSASRPQDRQFILSSKKLLLSDSGFYLCTWSGGNFNTEAFFGQGTRLTVV.

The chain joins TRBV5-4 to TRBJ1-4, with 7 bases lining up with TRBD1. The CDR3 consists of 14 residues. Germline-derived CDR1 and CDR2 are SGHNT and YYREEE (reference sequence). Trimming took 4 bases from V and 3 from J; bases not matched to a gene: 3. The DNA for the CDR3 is TGTGCCAGCAGCGTCAGGGGGTCTAATGAAAAACTGTTTTTT. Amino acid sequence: CASSVRGSNEKLFF.

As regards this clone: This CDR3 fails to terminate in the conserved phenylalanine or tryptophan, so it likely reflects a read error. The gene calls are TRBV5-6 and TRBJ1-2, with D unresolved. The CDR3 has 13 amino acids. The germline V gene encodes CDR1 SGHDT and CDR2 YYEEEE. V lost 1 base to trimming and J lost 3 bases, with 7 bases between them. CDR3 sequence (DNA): TGTGCCAGCAGCTTGAGAGTAGACTATGGCTACACCGTC. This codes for CASSLRVDYGYTV.

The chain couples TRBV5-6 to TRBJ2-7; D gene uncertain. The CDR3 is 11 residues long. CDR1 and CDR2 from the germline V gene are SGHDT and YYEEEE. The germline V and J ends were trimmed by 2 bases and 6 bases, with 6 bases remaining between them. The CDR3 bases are TGTGCCAGCAGCTTATCCCGCGAGCAGTACTTC. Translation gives CASSLSREQYF.

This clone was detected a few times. Here the CDR3 reads CASSLGRLNSDTQYF. For the CDR3, the DNA is TGTGCCAGCAGCTTAGGGCGTCTCAACTCAGATACGCAGTATTTT. V is TRBV13 and J is TRBJ2-3; D gene ambiguous. The CDR3 covers 15 residues. The V gene's germline CDR1 is PRHDT and CDR2 FYEKMQ (reference sequence). V was cut by 0 bases and J by 4 bases, with 11 bases left in between.